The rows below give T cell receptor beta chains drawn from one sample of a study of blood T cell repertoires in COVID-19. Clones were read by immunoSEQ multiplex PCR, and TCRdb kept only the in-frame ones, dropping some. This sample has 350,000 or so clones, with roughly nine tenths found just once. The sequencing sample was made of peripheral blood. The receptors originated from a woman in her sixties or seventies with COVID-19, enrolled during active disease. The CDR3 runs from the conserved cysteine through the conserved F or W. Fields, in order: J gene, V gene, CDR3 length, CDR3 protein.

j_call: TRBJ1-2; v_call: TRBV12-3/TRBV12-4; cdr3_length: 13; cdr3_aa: CASSRQNSYGYTF
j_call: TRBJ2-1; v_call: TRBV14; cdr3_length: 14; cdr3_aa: CASSQWGGGYEQFF
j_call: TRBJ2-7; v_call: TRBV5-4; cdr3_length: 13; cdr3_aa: CASSLVSGYEQYF
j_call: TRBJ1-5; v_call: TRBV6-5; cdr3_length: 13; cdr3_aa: CASSSGWSQPQHF
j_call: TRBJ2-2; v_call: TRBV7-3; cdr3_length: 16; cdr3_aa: CASSFLSGGNTGELFF
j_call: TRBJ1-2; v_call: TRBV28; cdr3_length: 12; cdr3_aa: CASSFLPEGYTF
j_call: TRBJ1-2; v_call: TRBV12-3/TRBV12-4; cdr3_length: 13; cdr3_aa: CASSQDRAYGYTF
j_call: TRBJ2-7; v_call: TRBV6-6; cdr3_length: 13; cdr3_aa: CASSFGTPSEQYF
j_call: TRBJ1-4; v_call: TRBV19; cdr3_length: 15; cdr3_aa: CASIETGTGNEKLFF
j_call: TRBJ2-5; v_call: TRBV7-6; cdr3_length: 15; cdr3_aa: CASSTGQGYQETQYF
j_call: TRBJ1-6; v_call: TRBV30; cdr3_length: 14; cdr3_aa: CAWRWTGTNSPLHF
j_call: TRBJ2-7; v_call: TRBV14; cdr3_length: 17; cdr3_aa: CASSQVGDRAMGYEQYF
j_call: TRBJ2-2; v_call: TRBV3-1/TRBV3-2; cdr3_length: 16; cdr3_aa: CASSLMGRTYTGELFF
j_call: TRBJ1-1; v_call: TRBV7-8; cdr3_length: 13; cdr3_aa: CASSLGQYTEAFF
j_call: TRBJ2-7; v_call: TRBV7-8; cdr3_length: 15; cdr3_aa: CASSGGGPGSYEQYF